Presented here are 7 T cell receptor beta chains from one specimen sequenced in a study of T-cell memory formation after mild COVID-19 (dated by TCRdb to the early 2020s). Library method: 5' RACE. For sequencing, an Illumina NovaSeq 6000 was employed. TCRdb handled the public reads itself, with Q25 trimming in fastp and clone calling in MiXCR, and kept productive beta chains. Here each entry gathers all rows of one CDR3 protein and keeps the most common genes and DNA. For this sample the table gives under 300,000 distinct CDR3 sequences, of which less than 9.5% were detected only once. Approximately 23% of the sample goes to the ten largest clones. Sequenced material: PBMCs or a T cell subset sorted from them (not recorded which). Source of these receptors: a man between 18 and 35 years old who had mild COVID-19 (a few samples of this study predate the infection). The sample titles of this study are shuffled in the database, so cell type and time point are left out; the donor was told from shared clones.

This clonotype showed up just a few times. V gene TRBV11-2 combines with J gene TRBJ2-4; the D gene is possibly TRBD1 (6 bases). The CDR3 sequence is 16 residues long. Trimming removed 4 bases from V and 3 bases from J, with 16 bases in between. CDR1 and CDR2 from the germline V gene are SGHAT and FQNNGV. The CDR3 is CASSSPPQGHKNIQYF. The CDR3 region has the DNA TGTGCCAGCAGCTCCCCTCCGCAGGGGCACAAAAACATTCAGTACTTC.

This clonotype was seen at least ten times. The CDR3 nucleotides are TGCGCCAGCAGCTCCCGCCGAGGGGGGCCGAACACCGGGGAGCTGTTTTTT. Encoded protein: CASSSRRGGPNTGELFF. V usage is TRBV5-1 and J usage is TRBJ2-2, with D tentatively TRBD1 or TRBD2 (6 bases each). The CDR3 extends over 17 amino acids. The V and J ends lost 3 bases and 0 bases respectively, with 15 bases between them. Germline CDR1 reads SGHRS; CDR2 reads YFSETQ.

This clonotype was counted at least ten times. The chain is built from TRBV20-1 and TRBJ1-2; TRBD1 matches at 10 bases. The CDR3 covers 15 residues. The J segment lost 2 bases and the V segment lost 0 bases, leaving 3 bases of the junction unmatched. The germline CDR1 and CDR2 sequences are DFQATT and SNEGSKA (reference sequence). The CDR3 bases are TGCAGTGCTAGAGATGGGGACAGGGGAAACTATGGCTACACCTTC. This codes for CSARDGDRGNYGYTF.

The CDR3 spells CASRIGTTPQETQYF. The CDR3 nucleotides are TGTGCCAGCAGAATAGGGACTACCCCGCAAGAGACCCAGTACTTC. This rearrangement joins TRBV6-1 to TRBJ2-5; 7 nucleotides line up with TRBD2. The V gene's germline CDR1 is MNHNS and CDR2 SASEGT. The CDR3 runs 15 residues. J lost 2 bases, V lost 6 bases, and 9 bases had no gene match.

This clonotype occurred a few times. The genes are TRBV20-1 and TRBJ1-2, with 8 bases identical to TRBD1. The germline V gene encodes CDR1 DFQATT and CDR2 SNEGSKA (reference sequence). V lost 5 bases and J lost 7; bases outside the gene matches: 6. There are 12 residues in the CDR3. The CDR3, as DNA: TGCAGTGCTTCGGCAGGGGGCGCTGGCTACACCTTC. Its translation is CSASAGGAGYTF.

The sample holds a few counts of this clonotype. This sequence joins TRBV7-2 and TRBJ2-1, with D possibly being TRBD2 (5 bases). Germline V lookup: CDR1 SGHTA, CDR2 FQGNSA. CDR3 length: 15 residues. With 4 bases removed from V and 3 bases from J, the gap between germline ends came to 13 bases. The CDR3 nucleotides are TGTGCCAGCAGCTCCTCGAACCGGGGCTACAATGAGCAGTTCTTC. This codes for CASSSSNRGYNEQFF.

This clonotype turned up a few times. The gene calls are TRBV27 and TRBJ1-6, with D uncertain. Looked up from germline, CDR1 is MNHEY and CDR2 is SMNVEV (reference sequence). This CDR3 region has 13 residues. Trimming took off 9 bases at V and 6 bases at J, with 12 bases between the two ends. CDR3 sequence (DNA): TGTGCCAGTACGACGGCAGTTAATTCACCCCTCCACTTT. Encoded protein: CASTTAVNSPLHF.